The 16 T cell receptor beta chains below were found in one sample sequenced in a study of control samples from healthy donors and cancer patients. Profiling relied on immunoSEQ multiplex PCR, and the TCRdb table lists in-frame clones only, not all of them. The sample holds around 130,000 clones, 75% to 95% seen once. The sample was blood. The source is a man younger than 30 in good health.

The V and J genes are TRBV5-6 and TRBJ2-7; no firm D call. CDR1 and CDR2 (germline): SGHDT, YYEEEE. CDR3 size: 14 residues. With 4 bases removed from V and 3 bases from J, the gap between germline ends came to 14 bases. This CDR3 is CASSVGHLSYEQYF. CDR3 coding DNA: TGTGCCAGCAGCGTAGGTCATTTAAGCTACGAGCAGTACTTC.

This sequence joins TRBV5-6 and TRBJ1-2, with D possibly matching TRBD1 (5 bases). Trimming took 0 bases from V and 0 from J, leaving 15 bases between them. Germline V CDR1 and CDR2: SGHDT, YYEEEE. This CDR3 is 17 amino acids long. The DNA for the CDR3 is TGTGCCAGCAGCTTGGACCCGGCGCAGGGCTCTAACTATGGCTACACCTTC. Protein product: CASSLDPAQGSNYGYTF.

The chain links TRBV6-2 or TRBV6-3 to TRBJ2-1, with a tentative D call TRBD2 (6 bases). Germline values: CDR1 MNHEY, CDR2 SVGEGT. V was cut by 6 bases and J by 0 bases, with 9 bases left in between. This CDR3 region has 14 residues. The CDR3 is CASSGTSSYNEQFF. The CDR3 DNA reads as TGTGCCAGCAGCGGGACTTCCTCCTACAATGAGCAGTTCTTC.

The V and J genes are TRBV28 and TRBJ1-1; D gene ambiguous. The germline V and J ends were trimmed by 5 bases and 8 bases, with 9 bases remaining between them. Germline V gene data show CDR1 as MDHEN and CDR2 as SYDVKM. This CDR3 is 11 amino acids long. CDR3 in DNA: TGTGCCAGCAGTCAACTCAGGGAAGCTTTCTTT. Protein: CASSQLREAFF.

This clone appeared a few times. The V gene is TRBV20-1, the J gene TRBJ1-5; 7 bases are shared with TRBD1. The length of the CDR3 is 15 residues. V lost 3 bases and J lost 1; bases outside the gene matches: 6. Germline CDR1 and CDR2: DFQATT and SNEGSKA (reference sequence). The CDR3 is CSASFPGGSNQPQHF. The CDR3 DNA reads as TGCAGTGCTAGTTTTCCAGGGGGAAGCAATCAGCCCCAGCATTTT.

This chain uses TRBV6-1 with TRBJ2-4; TRBD1 aligns across 7 bases. Germline CDR1 MNHNS, CDR2 SASEGT. V dropped 1 base and J dropped 6; count of bases not matched to a gene: 9. The CDR3 runs 16 residues. The DNA for the CDR3 is TGTGCCAGCAGTGAAGGAGGGGGCGGCCGTAGAAACATTCAGTACTTC. Its translation: CASSEGGGGRRNIQYF.

The rearrangement links TRBV5-5 to TRBJ2-3; perhaps TRBD1 as D (5 bases). The CDR3 covers 13 residues. CDR1 and CDR2 from the germline V gene are SGHKS and YYEKEE (reference sequence). The V end was cut by 3 bases, the J end by 4 bases, with 9 bases between. This CDR3 is CASSYQGPDTQYF. Here the CDR3 DNA reads TGTGCCAGCAGCTATCAGGGCCCAGATACGCAGTATTTT.

The chain carries TRBV5-5 and TRBJ1-1, with D tentatively TRBD1 (5 bases). V shed 5 bases and J shed 5 bases, with 13 bases lying between them. The CDR3 consists of 13 residues. The germline CDR1 and CDR2 sequences are SGHKS and YYEKEE (reference sequence). The DNA for the CDR3 is TGTGCCAGCAGTGGGGGACTCGGGACTGAAGCTTTCTTT. Translation: CASSGGLGTEAFF.

V is TRBV28 and J is TRBJ1-4; TRBD1 might be the D (6 bases). The CDR3 has 15 residues. Trimming stripped 7 bases from V and 5 bases from J, with 17 bases between. Germline V lookup: CDR1 MDHEN, CDR2 SYDVKM. The CDR3 nucleotides are TGTGCCAGCAAGACTTACAGGGTGACGAATGAAAAACTGTTTTTT. It codes for CASKTYRVTNEKLFF.

J is TRBJ2-2 and V is TRBV10-3, with 13 nucleotides matching TRBD2. V shed 8 bases, J shed 6 bases, and the junction held 0 bases outside the gene matches. The CDR3 is 13 residues long. CDR1 and CDR2 (germline): ENHRY, SYGVKD. CDR3 sequence (DNA): TGTGCCATCGGACTAGCGGGAGCCGGGGAGCTGTTTTTT. Translated, it gives CAIGLAGAGELFF.

The table lists this clone with a count of one. The chain joins TRBV5-5 to TRBJ1-1; TRBD1 might be the D (6 bases). The ends were cut back, 1 base at V and 9 bases at J, with 16 bases in the middle. There are 14 residues in the CDR3. The germline V gene has CDR1 SGHKS and CDR2 YYEKEE (reference sequence). CDR3 loop: CASSLSGVEFKAFF. The DNA for the CDR3 is TGTGCCAGCAGCTTGTCAGGGGTCGAATTTAAAGCTTTCTTT.

This chain uses TRBV7-2 with TRBJ1-2; TRBD1 agrees at 8 bases. Trimming took 5 bases from V and 8 from J; bases not matched to a gene: 7. The CDR3 has 13 amino acids. From germline, CDR1 is SGHTA and CDR2 FQGNSA. The CDR3 protein is CASSADRGEGYTF. DNA of the CDR3: TGTGCCAGCAGCGCCGACAGGGGTGAGGGCTACACCTTC. Complete variable domain (other parts from reference TRBV7-2 and TRBJ1-2): GAGVSQSPSNKVTEKGKDVELRCDPISGHTALYWYRQSLGQGLEFLIYFQGNSAPDKSGLPSDRFSAERTGGSVSTLTIQRTQQEDSAVYLCASSADRGEGYTFGSGTRLTVV.

The J gene is TRBJ2-3, the V gene TRBV2, with TRBD1 identical over 7 bases. Germline CDR1 and CDR2: SNHLY and FYNNEI. Trimming at V came to 3 bases and at J to 10 bases, leaving 1 base not matched to a gene. The CDR3 consists of 11 residues. The CDR3: CASSERGPQYF. The CDR3 DNA is TGTGCCAGCAGTGAGAGGGGGCCGCAGTATTTT.

This chain uses TRBV3-1 (or the pseudogene TRBV3-2) with TRBJ2-3; possibly TRBD2 for D (7 bases). Germline CDR1 LGHDT, CDR2 YNNKEL (reference sequence). This CDR3 has 14 residues. V dropped 4 bases and J dropped 2 bases, with 10 bases sitting between them. The CDR3 nucleotides read TGTGCCAGCAGCCCGGGGGGCAACACAGATACGCAGTATTTT. Its translation: CASSPGGNTDTQYF.

The chain employs TRBV5-1 and TRBJ1-1; unclear D gene. The V gene's germline CDR1 is SGHRS and CDR2 YFSETQ. This CDR3 comprises 14 residues. The germline V and J ends were trimmed by 0 bases and 5 bases, with 11 bases remaining between them. The CDR3 reads CASSLDGRETEAFF. The DNA for the CDR3 is TGCGCCAGCAGCTTGGACGGGAGGGAAACTGAAGCTTTCTTT.

The chain links TRBV24-1 to TRBJ2-7; a possible D gene is TRBD1 (5 bases). The germline V gene has CDR1 KGHDR and CDR2 SFDVKD. The V and J ends lost 0 bases and 5 bases respectively, with 13 bases between them. The CDR3 contains 15 residues. The CDR3 region is CATSDLSRATDEQYV. The CDR3 DNA reads TGTGCCACCAGTGATTTGAGCAGGGCCACAGACGAGCAGTACGTC.